Below are 17 T cell receptor beta chains sequenced from a single sample in a study of metastatic and nonmetastatic thyroid tumors. Thyroid surgery was performed in patients who had received no treatment beforehand. MiXCR re-clonotyped the PCR reads for TCRdb. The sample consists of approximately 40,000 clones, over 25% of them appearing once. Sequencing used blood. The source of these receptors is a male donor with papillary thyroid cancer or a benign thyroid nodule (not recorded which). Some clones in this sample may be carry-over from other donors' samples.

The chain recombines TRBV11-2 with TRBJ1-2; a weak D match, TRBD1 (6 bases). Trimming took off 1 base at V and 4 bases at J, with 7 bases between the two ends. Germline CDR1 and CDR2: SGHAT and FQNNGV. The CDR3 has 13 amino acids. The CDR3 DNA is TGTGCCAGCAGCTTAGGAGGGGGCTATGGCTACACCTTC. Residues: CASSLGGGYGYTF.

This clone has ten or more counts. Other DNA sequences from this sample encode an identical CDR3 as well. The rearrangement joins TRBV11-2 to TRBJ2-3, with D unresolved. Germline lookup yields CDR1 SGHAT and CDR2 FQNNGV. V was clipped by 3 bases and J by 3 bases, with 10 bases between them. CDR3 length: 14 amino acids. The CDR3 here is CASSLDPVTDTQYF. The CDR3, as DNA: TGTGCCAGCAGCTTGGATCCGGTAACAGATACGCAGTATTTT.

The sample holds many counts of this clone. This chain joins TRBV6-2 or TRBV6-3 and TRBJ1-5; a possible D gene is TRBD1 (5 bases). CDR3 length: 12 amino acids. Germline V gene sequence: CDR1 MNHEY, CDR2 SVGEGT. V was trimmed by 6 bases and J by 6 bases, leaving 9 bases between them. The CDR3 DNA sequence: TGTGCCAGCAGCTGGGGGATTCAGCCCCAGCATTTT. This codes for CASSWGIQPQHF.

A remark on this clone: One end of the junction is discordant with germline, which a read error may explain. The chain carries TRBV7-3 and TRBJ1-6; no clear D gene. Per germline, CDR1 SGHTA and CDR2 FQGTGA. This CDR3 has 15 amino acids. The CDR3 loop reads CARSLNAGAGSPLHF. CDR3 DNA: TGTGCCCGCAGCTTAAACGCGGGCGCGGGTTCACCCCTCCACTTT.

This clone occurred many times. This CDR3 is CASSINTGGIDQPQHF. CDR3 DNA sequence: TGTGCCAGCAGCATCAATACAGGGGGCATAGATCAGCCCCAGCATTTT. The chain carries TRBV7-8 and TRBJ1-5; 9 bases fit TRBD1. This CDR3 is 16 amino acids long. Trimming at V came to 5 bases and at J to 5 bases, leaving 10 bases not matched to a gene. Looked up from germline, CDR1 is SGHVS and CDR2 is FQNEAQ.

Ten or more counts support this clone. A single base separates this from a much larger clone, so it may be a read error. This sequence joins TRBV7-8 and TRBJ1-5; 7 bases agree with TRBD1. CDR3 length: 16 residues. From germline, CDR1 is SGHVS and CDR2 FQNEAQ. Unmatched junction bases numbered 10, after V lost 1 base and J lost 7 bases. The CDR3 bases are TGTGCCAGCAGCTTAGATGGGACAGAGACGGGGCAGCCCCAGCATTTT. It codes for CASSLDGTETGQPQHF.

The chain recombines TRBV18 with TRBJ1-2; D may be TRBD1 (5 bases). V was cut by 4 bases and J by 9 bases, with 24 bases left in between. This CDR3 comprises 16 residues. The germline V gene has CDR1 KGHSH and CDR2 LQKENI. The CDR3 protein is CASSRGYGHAGLSYTF. CDR3 coding DNA: TGTGCCAGCTCACGGGGGTACGGGCACGCCGGTCTGAGCTACACCTTC.

Concerning this clone itself: The junction and the germline gene differ at one end; a read error may be behind it. The V gene is TRBV3-1, the J gene TRBJ1-2; maybe TRBD1 (6 bases). The CDR3 has 13 amino acids. Germline V gene lookup returns CDR1 LGHDT and CDR2 YNNKEL (reference sequence). The CDR3 reads CASSHEGQKGADF. The CDR3 nucleotides read TGTGCCAGCAGCCACGAAGGACAGAAAGGGGCGGACTTC.

This clone was found a few times. This may be a read error, as it is one base from a much larger clone. CDR3: CATSYGLQGVQTQYF. The CDR3 bases are TGTGCCACCAGTTACGGTTTACAGGGGGTCCAGACCCAGTACTTC. V usage is TRBV15 and J usage is TRBJ2-5, with 8 bases aligning to TRBD1. The CDR3 is 15 amino acids. V dropped 6 bases and J dropped 6; count of bases not matched to a gene: 12. In germline, CDR1 is LNHNV, CDR2 YYDKDF (reference sequence). The full variable domain, in which reference TRBV15 and TRBJ2-5 provide the parts outside the CDR3, is DAMVIQNPRYQVTQFGKPVTLSCSQTLNHNVMYWYQQKSSQAPKLLFHYYDKDFNNEADTPDNFQSRRPNTSFCFLDIRSPGLGDTAMYLCATSYGLQGVQTQYFGPGTRLLVL.

This clone was recorded a few times. The CDR3 region has the DNA TGTGCCAGCAGCTTTGTAGTAGAACCAGAGACCCAGTACTTC. Translating gives CASSFVVEPETQYF. The chain joins TRBV13 to TRBJ2-5; D uncertain. This CDR3 contains 14 residues. From germline, CDR1 is PRHDT and CDR2 FYEKMQ (reference sequence). V was pared by 3 bases and J by 4 bases, with 12 bases between.

The table lists this clone with a few counts. An end of the junction differs from the germline gene, which may be a read error. The chain combines TRBV27 with TRBJ1-2; D is unclear. The germline CDR1 and CDR2 sequences are MNHEY and SMNVEV (reference sequence). This CDR3 is built from 15 residues. CDR3 sequence (DNA): TGTGCCAGCAGTTCCCAATGGGCGGGGTTCTATTGCTACACCTTC. Its protein is CASSSQWAGFYCYTF.

Only a few counts were recorded for this clone. In this CDR3 the conserved last residue, phenylalanine or tryptophan, is missing, so a read error is likely. The DNA is left out, because the CDR3 cannot be placed on it with certainty; the CDR3 is given as TCRdb lists it. V gene TRBV10-3 combines with J gene TRBJ2-1; whether TRBD1, the table's D call, matches the DNA was not checked. The CDR3 spans 11 residues, counting both ends. Germline V CDR1 and CDR2: ENHRY, SYGVKD. CDR3 sequence reads: CASGTGVEQLL.

The chain employs TRBV7-9 and TRBJ1-2; 7 positions agree with TRBD1. Unmatched junction bases numbered 4, after V lost 0 bases and J lost 6 bases. The CDR3 sequence is 14 residues long. Germline V gene lookup returns CDR1 SEHNR and CDR2 FQNEAQ (reference sequence). This CDR3 reads CASSLAGGGHGYTF. DNA of the CDR3: TGTGCCAGCAGCTTAGCTGGAGGGGGCCATGGCTACACCTTC. Full variable domain (missing parts from reference TRBV7-9 and TRBJ1-2): DTGVSQNPRHKITKRGQNVTFRCDPISEHNRLYWYRQTLGQGPEFLTYFQNEAQLEKSRLLSDRFSAERPKGSFSTLEIQRTEQGDSAMYLCASSLAGGGHGYTFGSGTRLTVV.

This clone was seen a few times. J is TRBJ1-5 and V is TRBV28; D uncertain. The CDR3 is 13 amino acids. Deletions cut 6 bases from V and 7 bases from J, with 13 bases between. From germline, CDR1 is MDHEN and CDR2 SYDVKM. This chain's CDR3 is CASRPGRRQPQHF. DNA for the CDR3: TGTGCCAGCAGACCCGGACGGAGACAGCCCCAGCATTTT.

This clone was observed many times. V gene TRBV9 combines with J gene TRBJ1-1; the D is unclear. The CDR3 spans 13 residues. Germline lookup yields CDR1 SGDLS and CDR2 YYNGEE. Trimming removed 3 bases at V and 2 bases at J, with 8 bases between. The CDR3 protein is CASSGLENTEAFF. The CDR3 region has the DNA TGTGCCAGCAGCGGCTTGGAAAACACTGAAGCTTTCTTT. Full variable domain (outside the CDR3, taken from reference TRBV9 and TRBJ1-1): DSGVTQTPKHLITATGQRVTLRCSPRSGDLSVYWYQQSLDQGLQFLIQYYNGEERAKGNILERFSAQQFPDLHSELNLSSLELGDSALYFCASSGLENTEAFFGQGTRLTVV.

This clone was counted ten times or more. The chain links TRBV4-1 to TRBJ2-7; TRBD1 agrees at 9 bases. Per germline, CDR1 MGHRA and CDR2 YSYEKL. The V gene end was trimmed by 6 bases and the J gene end by 6 bases; junction bases not matched to a gene: 12. The CDR3 runs to 15 residues. CDR3 loop: CASRPTGTGFGEQYF. CDR3 DNA: TGCGCCAGCAGGCCAACCGGGACAGGGTTTGGCGAGCAGTACTTC.

This clone was counted a few times. The gene calls are TRBV15 and TRBJ2-3, with D possibly being TRBD2 (5 bases). Germline V lookup: CDR1 LNHNV, CDR2 YYDKDF (reference sequence). V was trimmed by 8 bases and J by 2 bases, leaving 17 bases between them. The CDR3 runs to 15 residues. The CDR3 loop is CATQAASTVTDTQYF. The CDR3 DNA follows: TGTGCCACCCAAGCGGCTAGCACAGTCACAGATACGCAGTATTTT.